This TCR beta chain originates from a study of blood T cell repertoires in COVID-19. Study in general: Both acute and convalescent COVID-19 samples were obtained from the United States, Italy and Spain. T cells, B-cell-depleted T cells, or PBMCs provided the cDNA or gDNA that served as material.

Per the study methods: Amplification of reference gene primers provided the estimated nucleated cell counts. The repertoire was sequenced with immunoSEQ multiplex PCR; TCRdb's copy has only in-frame clones and lacks some. The V and J calls and the clone size are those of that table, but D and trimming were determined from the DNA. The table lists tens of thousands of clones, 86% of them singletons. V lost 5 bases and J lost 0; bases outside the gene matches: 7. Germline lookup yields CDR1 SGHTA and CDR2 FQGTGA. This CDR3 contains 16 residues. The rearrangement joins TRBV7-3 to TRBJ2-3; 8 bases line up with TRBD2. The sequence was collected from a man aged 65 to 85 with active COVID-19. Sequencing was performed on peripheral blood. CDR3 loop: CASSPRGLASTDTQYF. The CDR3 DNA reads as TGTGCCAGCAGCCCCCGCGGACTAGCTAGCACAGATACGCAGTATTTT.